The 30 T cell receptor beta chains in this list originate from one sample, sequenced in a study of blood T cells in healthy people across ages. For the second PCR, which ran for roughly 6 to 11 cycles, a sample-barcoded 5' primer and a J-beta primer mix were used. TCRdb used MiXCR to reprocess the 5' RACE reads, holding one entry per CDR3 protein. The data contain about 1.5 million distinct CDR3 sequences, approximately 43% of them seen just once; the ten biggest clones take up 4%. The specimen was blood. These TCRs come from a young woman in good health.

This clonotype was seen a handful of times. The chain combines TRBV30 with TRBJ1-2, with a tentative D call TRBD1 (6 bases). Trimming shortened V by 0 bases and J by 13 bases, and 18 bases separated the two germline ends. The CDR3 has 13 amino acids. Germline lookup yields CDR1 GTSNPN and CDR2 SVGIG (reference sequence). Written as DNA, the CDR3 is TGTGCCTGGAGTGTAGGGGGACCCGCCCTGGGCACCTTC. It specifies CAWSVGGPALGTF.

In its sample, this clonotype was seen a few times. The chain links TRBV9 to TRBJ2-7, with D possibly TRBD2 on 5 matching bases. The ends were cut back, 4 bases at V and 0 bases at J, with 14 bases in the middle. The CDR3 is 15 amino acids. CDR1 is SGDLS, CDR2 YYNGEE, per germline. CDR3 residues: CASSPVGVFSYEQYF. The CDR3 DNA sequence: TGTGCCAGCAGCCCAGTCGGGGTCTTCTCCTACGAGCAGTACTTC.

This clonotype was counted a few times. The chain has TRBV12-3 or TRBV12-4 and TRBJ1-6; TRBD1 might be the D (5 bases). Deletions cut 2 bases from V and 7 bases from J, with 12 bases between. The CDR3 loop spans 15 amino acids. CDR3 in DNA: TGTGCCAGCAGTTTAAACCAGGGTGTGAATTCACCCCTCCACTTT. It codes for CASSLNQGVNSPLHF.

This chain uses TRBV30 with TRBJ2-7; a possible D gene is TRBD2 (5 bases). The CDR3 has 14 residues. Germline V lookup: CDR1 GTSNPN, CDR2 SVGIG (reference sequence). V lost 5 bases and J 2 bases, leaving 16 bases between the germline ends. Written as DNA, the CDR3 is TGTGCCTGGGGGAGAAAGAGTATCGCCTACGAGCAGTACTTC. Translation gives CAWGRKSIAYEQYF.

The CDR3 region has the DNA TGCGCCAGCAGCCCGCCGGGACGGAGAAACACTGAAGCTTTCTTT. Translated, it gives CASSPPGRRNTEAFF. The chain carries TRBV5-1 and TRBJ1-1; D possibly corresponds to TRBD1 (5 bases). Germline V gives CDR1 SGHRS, CDR2 YFSETQ. The CDR3 spans 15 residues. V lost 4 bases, J lost 2 bases, and 15 bases lay in between.

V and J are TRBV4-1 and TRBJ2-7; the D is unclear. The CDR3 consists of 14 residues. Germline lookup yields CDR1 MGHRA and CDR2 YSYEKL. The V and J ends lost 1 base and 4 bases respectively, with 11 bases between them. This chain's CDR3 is CASSQALQRYEQYF. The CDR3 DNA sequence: TGCGCCAGCAGCCAAGCACTCCAAAGGTACGAGCAGTACTTC.

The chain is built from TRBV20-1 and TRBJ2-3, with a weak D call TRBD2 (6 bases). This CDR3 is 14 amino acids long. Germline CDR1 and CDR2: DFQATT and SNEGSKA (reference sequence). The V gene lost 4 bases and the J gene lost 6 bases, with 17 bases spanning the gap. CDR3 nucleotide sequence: TGCAGTGCTAACATCGGGGGATTATCCGATACGCAGTATTTT. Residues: CSANIGGLSDTQYF.

The CDR3 loop is CASSSNSGTALYYGYTF. The CDR3 nucleotides read TGCGCCAGCAGCTCGAACTCCGGGACAGCTCTATACTATGGCTACACCTTC. The J gene is TRBJ1-2, the V gene TRBV5-1, with 7 bases fitting TRBD1. The CDR3 is 17 amino acids. Trimming cost V 3 bases and J 3 bases; bases outside gene matches: 14. Germline V gives CDR1 SGHRS, CDR2 YFSETQ.

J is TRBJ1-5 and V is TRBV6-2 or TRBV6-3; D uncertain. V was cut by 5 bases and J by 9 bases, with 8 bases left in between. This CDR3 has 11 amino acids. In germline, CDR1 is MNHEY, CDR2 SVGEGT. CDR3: CASSTRGPQHF. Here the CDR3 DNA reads TGTGCCAGCAGTACACGGGGGCCCCAGCATTTT.

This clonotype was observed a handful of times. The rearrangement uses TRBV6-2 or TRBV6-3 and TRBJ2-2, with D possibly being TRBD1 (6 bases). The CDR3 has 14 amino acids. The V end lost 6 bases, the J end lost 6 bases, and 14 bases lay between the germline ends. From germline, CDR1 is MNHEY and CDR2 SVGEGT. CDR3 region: CASSHSPGAGELFF. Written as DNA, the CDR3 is TGTGCCAGCAGCCACTCACCAGGGGCCGGGGAGCTGTTTTTT.

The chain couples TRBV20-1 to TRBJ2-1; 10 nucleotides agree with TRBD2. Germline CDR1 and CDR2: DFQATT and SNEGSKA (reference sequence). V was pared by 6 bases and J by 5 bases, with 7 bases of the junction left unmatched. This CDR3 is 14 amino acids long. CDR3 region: CSALSGGLDNEQFF. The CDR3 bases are TGCAGTGCACTTAGCGGGGGGTTAGACAATGAGCAGTTCTTC.

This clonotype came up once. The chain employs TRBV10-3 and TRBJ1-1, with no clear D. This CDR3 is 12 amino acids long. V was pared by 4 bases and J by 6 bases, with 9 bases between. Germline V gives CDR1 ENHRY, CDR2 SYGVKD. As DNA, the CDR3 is TGTGCCATCAGTGGGCCCGGGGCTGAAGCTTTCTTT. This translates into CAISGPGAEAFF.

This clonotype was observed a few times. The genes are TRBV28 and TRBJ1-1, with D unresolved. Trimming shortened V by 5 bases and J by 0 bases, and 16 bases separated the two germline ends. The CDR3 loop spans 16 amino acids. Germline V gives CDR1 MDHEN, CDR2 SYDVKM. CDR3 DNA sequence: TGTGCCAGCAGTCAGCCCAGCCACCCAATGAACACTGAAGCTTTCTTT. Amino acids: CASSQPSHPMNTEAFF.

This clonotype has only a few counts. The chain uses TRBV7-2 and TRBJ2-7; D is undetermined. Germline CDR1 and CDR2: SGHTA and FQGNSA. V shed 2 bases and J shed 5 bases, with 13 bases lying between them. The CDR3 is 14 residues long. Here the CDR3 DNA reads TGTGCCAGCAGCTTACGGTTGGCAACCCACGAGCAGTACTTC. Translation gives CASSLRLATHEQYF. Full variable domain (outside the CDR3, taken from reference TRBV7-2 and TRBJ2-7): GAGVSQSPSNKVTEKGKDVELRCDPISGHTALYWYRQSLGQGLEFLIYFQGNSAPDKSGLPSDRFSAERTGGSVSTLTIQRTQQEDSAVYLCASSLRLATHEQYFGPGTRLTVT.

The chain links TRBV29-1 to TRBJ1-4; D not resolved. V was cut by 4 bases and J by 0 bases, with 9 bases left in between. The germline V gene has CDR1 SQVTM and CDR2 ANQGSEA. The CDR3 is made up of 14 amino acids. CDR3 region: CSVAVSATNEKLFF. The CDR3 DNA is TGCAGCGTTGCAGTTTCCGCAACTAATGAAAAACTGTTTTTT.

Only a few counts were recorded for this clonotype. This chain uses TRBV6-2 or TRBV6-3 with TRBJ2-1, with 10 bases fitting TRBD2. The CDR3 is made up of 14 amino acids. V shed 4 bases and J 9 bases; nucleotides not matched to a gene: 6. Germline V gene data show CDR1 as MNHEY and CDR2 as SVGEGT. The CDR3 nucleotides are TGTGCCAGCAGTTTACCGACTAGCGGGTTTGAGCAGTTCTTC. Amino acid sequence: CASSLPTSGFEQFF.

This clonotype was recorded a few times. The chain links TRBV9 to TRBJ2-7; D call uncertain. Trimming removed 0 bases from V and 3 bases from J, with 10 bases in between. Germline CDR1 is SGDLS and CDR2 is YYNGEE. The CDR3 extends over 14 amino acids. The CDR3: CASSVASSNYEQYF. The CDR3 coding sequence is TGTGCCAGCAGCGTAGCTTCCTCAAACTACGAGCAGTACTTC.

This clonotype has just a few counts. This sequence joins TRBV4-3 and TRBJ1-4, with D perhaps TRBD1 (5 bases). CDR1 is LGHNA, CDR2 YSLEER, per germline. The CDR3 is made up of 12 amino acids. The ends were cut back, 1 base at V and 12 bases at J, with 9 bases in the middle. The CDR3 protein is CASSQVEGQLFF. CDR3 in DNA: TGCGCCAGCAGCCAAGTGGAGGGACAACTGTTTTTT.

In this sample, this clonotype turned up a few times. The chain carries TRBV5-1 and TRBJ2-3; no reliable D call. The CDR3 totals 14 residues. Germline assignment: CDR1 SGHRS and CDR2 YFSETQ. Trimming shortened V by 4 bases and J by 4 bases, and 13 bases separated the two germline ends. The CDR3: CASSPRTVADTQYF. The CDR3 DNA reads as TGCGCCAGCAGCCCCCGGACGGTTGCAGATACGCAGTATTTT.

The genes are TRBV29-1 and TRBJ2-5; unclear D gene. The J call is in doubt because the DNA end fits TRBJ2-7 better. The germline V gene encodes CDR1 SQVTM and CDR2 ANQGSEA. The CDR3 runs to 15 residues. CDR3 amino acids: CSVERARRLVHEQYF. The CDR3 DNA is TGCAGCGTTGAAAGGGCGCGGCGACTCGTGCACGAGCAGTACTTC.

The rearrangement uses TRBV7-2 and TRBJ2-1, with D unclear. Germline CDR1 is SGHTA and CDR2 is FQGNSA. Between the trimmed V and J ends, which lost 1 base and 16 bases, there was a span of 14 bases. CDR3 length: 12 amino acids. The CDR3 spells CASSLDRLVLFF. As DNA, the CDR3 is TGTGCCAGCAGCTTAGATAGGCTAGTGCTTTTCTTC.

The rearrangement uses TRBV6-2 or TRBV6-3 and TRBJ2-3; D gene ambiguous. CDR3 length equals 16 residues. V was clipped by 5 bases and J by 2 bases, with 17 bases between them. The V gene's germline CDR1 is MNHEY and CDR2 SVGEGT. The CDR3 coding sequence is TGTGCCAGCAGTACCCTAGACCAGCATCCCACAGATACGCAGTATTTT. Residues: CASSTLDQHPTDTQYF.

The CDR3 DNA sequence: TGTGCCAGCAGCTCCCCGGGAATACTAGCGGTCTCCTACGAGCAGTACTTC. Amino acid sequence: CASSSPGILAVSYEQYF. The chain uses TRBV28 and TRBJ2-7, with 8 bases matching TRBD2. The V segment lost 6 bases and the J segment 0 bases; nucleotides outside the gene matches: 13. The CDR3 contains 17 residues. Germline V gene lookup returns CDR1 MDHEN and CDR2 SYDVKM.

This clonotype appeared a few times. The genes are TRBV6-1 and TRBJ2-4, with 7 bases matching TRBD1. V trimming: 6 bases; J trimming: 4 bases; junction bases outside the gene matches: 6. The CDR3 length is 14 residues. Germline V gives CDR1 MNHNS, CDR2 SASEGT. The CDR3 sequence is CASRTGTAKNIQYF. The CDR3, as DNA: TGTGCCAGCAGGACCGGGACAGCTAAAAACATTCAGTACTTC.

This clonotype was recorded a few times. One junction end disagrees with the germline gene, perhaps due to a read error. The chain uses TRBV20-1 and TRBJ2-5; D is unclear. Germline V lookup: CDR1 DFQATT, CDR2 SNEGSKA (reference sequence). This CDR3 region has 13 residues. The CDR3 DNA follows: TGCAGTGCTATTGACACCTACCAGGAGACCCAGTACTTC. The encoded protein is CSAIDTYQETQYF.

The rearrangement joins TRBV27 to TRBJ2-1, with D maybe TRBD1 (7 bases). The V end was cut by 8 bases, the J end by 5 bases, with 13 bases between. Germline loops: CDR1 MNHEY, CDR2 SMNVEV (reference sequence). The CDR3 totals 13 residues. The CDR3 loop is CASRRGANNEQFF. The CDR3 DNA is TGTGCCAGCCGCAGGGGGGCAAACAATGAGCAGTTCTTC.

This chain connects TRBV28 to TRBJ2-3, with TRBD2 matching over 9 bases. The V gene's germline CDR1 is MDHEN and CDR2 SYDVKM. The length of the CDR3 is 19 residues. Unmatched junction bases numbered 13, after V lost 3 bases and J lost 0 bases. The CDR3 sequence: CASSFSTSGNFTSTDTQYF. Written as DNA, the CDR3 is TGTGCCAGCAGTTTCTCGACTAGCGGAAACTTTACTAGCACAGATACGCAGTATTTT.

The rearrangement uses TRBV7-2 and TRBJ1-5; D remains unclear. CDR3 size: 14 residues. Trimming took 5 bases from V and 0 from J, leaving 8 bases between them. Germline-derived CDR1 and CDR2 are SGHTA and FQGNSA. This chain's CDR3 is CASSPVYSNQPQHF. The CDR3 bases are TGTGCCAGCAGCCCTGTCTATAGCAATCAGCCCCAGCATTTT.

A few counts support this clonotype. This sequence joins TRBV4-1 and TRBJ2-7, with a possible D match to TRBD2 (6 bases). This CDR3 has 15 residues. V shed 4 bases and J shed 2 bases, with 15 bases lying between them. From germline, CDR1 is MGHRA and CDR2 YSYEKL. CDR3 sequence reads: CASSPRGGSAYEQYF. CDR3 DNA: TGCGCCAGCAGCCCCCGTGGGGGGTCTGCCTACGAGCAGTACTTC.

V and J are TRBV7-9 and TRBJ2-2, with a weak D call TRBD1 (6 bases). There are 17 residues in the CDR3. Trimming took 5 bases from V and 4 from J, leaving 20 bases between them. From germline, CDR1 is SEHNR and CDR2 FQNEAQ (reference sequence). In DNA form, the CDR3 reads TGTGCCAGCAGCACAACTCAGGGGATTTCGACCACCGGGGAGCTGTTTTTT. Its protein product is CASSTTQGISTTGELFF.